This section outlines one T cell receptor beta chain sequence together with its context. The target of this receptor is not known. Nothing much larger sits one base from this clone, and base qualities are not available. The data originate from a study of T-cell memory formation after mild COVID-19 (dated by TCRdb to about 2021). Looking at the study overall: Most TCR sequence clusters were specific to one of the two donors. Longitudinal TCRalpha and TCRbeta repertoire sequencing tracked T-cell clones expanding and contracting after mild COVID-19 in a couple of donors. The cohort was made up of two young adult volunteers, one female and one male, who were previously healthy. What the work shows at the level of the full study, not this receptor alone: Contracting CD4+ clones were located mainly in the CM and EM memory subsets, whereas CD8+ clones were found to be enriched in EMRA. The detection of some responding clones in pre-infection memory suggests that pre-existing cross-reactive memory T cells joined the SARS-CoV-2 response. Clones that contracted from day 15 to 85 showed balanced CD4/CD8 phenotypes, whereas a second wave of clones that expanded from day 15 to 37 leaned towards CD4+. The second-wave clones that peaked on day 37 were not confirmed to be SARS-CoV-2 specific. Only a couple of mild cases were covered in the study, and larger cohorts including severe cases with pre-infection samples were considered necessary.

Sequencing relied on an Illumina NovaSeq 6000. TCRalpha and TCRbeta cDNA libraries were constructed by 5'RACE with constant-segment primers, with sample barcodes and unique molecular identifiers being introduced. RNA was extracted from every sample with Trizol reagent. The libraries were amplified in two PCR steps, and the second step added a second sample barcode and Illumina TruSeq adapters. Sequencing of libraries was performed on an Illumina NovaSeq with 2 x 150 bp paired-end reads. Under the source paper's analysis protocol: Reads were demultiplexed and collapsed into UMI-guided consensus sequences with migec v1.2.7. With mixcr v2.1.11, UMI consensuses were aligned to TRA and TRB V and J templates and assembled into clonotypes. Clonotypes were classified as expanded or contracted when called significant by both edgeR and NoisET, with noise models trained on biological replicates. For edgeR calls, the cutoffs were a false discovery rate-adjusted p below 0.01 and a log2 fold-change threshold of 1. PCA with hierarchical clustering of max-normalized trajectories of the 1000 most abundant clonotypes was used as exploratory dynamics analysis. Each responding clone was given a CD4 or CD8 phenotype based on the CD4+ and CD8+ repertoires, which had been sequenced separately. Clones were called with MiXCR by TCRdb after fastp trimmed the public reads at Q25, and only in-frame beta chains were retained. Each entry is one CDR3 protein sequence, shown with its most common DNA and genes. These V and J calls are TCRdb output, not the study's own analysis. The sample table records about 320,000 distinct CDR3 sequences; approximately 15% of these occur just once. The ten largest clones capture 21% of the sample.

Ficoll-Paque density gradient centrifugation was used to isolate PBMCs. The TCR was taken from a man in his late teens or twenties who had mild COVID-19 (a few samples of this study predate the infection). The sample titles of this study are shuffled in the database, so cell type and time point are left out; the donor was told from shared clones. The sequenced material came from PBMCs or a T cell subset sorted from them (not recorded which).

The nucleotide sequence is given as TGTGCCAGCAGCGCAGGGGCTAACTATGGCTACACCTTC. This codes for CASSAGANYGYTF. Here the chain combines TRBV7-3 and TRBJ1-2; the D gene is perhaps TRBD1, from 6 matching bases. Per the germline V gene, SGHTA is the CDR1 and FQGTGA is the CDR2. V and J are truncated by 5 bases and 0 bases respectively, leaving an intervening sequence of 7 bases. Its CDR3 holds 13 amino acids, cysteine through phenylalanine. The only DNA kept is the CDR3, 39 bases in frame from the first base.